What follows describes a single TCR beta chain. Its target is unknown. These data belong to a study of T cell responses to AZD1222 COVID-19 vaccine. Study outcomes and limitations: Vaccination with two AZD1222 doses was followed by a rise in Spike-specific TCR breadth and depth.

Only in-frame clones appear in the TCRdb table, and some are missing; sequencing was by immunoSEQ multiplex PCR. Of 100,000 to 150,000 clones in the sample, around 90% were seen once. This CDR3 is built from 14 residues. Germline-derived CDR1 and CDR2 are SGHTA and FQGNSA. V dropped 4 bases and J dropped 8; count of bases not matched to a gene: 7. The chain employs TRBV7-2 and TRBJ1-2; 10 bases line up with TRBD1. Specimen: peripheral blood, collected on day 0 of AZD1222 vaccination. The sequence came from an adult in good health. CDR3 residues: CASSSQTGGRGYTF. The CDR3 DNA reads TGTGCCAGCAGCTCCCAGACAGGGGGCAGAGGCTACACCTTC.